The following is a T cell receptor beta chain sequence with its context. The table lists this clone with a few counts. Its target antigen remains unknown. No clone much larger than this one lies a single base away; base qualities are absent. This sample is part of a study of control samples from healthy donors and cancer patients (dated by TCRdb to the early 2020s). Including cysteine and phenylalanine, the CDR3 has 14 amino acids. The kept DNA is CDR3 alone, 42 bases in frame from the first base. The junction carries 13 bases between V and J, which are trimmed by 5 bases and 3 bases respectively. Reading the germline V gene gives CDR1 MDHEN and CDR2 SYDVKM. The library was obtained by the immunoSEQ multiplex PCR assay. Sourced from immuneACCESS, this table was stored by TCRdb with only in-frame sequences that have V and J called. A share of the clones is absent; for the studies checked, an unresolved V gene accounts for under half, and the remainder has no known explanation. Within this sample are 3,600 or so clones, with about 80% of them counted one time only. Of the sample, approximately 9% falls within the top ten clones.

This receptor was obtained from a female donor with melanoma. Rearrangement joined TRBV28 to TRBJ1-2; a tentative D call is TRBD1 (5 bases match). The sample was formalin-fixed, paraffin-embedded tissue. The CDR3 here reads CASSPITGYYGYTF. The DNA is as follows: TGTGCCAGCAGTCCTATTACAGGATACTATGGCTACACCTTC.